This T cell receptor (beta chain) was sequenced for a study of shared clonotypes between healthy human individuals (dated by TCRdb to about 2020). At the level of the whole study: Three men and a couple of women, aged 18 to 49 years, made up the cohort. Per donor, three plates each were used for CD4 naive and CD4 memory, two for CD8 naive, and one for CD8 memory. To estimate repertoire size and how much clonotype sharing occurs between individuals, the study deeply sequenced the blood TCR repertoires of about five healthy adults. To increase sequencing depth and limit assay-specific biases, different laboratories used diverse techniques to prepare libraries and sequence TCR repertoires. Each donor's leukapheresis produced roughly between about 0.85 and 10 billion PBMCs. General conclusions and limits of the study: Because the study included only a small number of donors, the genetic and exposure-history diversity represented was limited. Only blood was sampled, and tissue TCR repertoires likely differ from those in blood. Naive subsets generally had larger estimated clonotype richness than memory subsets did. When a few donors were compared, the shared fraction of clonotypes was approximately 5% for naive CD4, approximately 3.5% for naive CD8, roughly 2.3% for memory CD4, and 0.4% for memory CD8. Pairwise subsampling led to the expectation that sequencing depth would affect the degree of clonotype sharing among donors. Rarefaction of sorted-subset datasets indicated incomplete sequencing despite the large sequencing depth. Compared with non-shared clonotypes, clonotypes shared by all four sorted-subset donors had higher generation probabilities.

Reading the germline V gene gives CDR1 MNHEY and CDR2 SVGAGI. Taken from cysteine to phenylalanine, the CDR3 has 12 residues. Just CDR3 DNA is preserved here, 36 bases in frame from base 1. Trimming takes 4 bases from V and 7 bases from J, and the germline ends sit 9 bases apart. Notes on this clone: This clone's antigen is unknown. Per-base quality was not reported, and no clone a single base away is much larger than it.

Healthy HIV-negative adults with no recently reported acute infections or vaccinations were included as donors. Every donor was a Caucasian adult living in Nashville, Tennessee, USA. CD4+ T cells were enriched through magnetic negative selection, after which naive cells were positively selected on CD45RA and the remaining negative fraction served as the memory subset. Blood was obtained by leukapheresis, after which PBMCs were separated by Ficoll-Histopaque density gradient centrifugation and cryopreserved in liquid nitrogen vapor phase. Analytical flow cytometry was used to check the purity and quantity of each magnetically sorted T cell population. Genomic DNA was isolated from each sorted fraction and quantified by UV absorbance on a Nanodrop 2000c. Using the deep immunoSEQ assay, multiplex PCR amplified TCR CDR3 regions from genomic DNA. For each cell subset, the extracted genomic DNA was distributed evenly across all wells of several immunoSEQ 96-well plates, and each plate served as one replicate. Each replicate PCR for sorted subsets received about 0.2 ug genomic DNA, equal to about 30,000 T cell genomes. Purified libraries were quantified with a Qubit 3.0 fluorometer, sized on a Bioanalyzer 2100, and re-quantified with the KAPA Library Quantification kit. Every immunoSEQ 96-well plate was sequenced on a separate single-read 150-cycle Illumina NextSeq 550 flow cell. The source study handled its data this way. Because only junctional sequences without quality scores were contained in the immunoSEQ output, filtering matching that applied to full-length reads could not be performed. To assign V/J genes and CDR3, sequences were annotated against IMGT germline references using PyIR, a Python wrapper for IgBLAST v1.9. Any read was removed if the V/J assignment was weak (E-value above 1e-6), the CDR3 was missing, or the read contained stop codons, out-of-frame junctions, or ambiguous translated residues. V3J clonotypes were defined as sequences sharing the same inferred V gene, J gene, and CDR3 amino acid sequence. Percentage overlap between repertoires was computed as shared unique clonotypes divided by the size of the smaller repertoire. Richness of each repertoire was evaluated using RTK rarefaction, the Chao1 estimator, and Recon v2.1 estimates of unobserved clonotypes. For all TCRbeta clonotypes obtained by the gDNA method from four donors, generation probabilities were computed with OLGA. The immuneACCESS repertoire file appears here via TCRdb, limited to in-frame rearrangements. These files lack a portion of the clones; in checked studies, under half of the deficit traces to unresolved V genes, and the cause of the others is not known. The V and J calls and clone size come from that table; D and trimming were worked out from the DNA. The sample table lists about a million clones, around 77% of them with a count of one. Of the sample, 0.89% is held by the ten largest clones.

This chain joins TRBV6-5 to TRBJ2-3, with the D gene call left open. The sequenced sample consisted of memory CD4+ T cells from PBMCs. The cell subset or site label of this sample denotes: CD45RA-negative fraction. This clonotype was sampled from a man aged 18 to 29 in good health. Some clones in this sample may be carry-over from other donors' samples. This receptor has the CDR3 CASSSTQYTQYF. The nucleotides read TGTGCCAGCAGTTCAACCCAATATACGCAGTATTTT.